A selection of T cell receptor beta chains follows, all from one sample in a study of glioma-infiltrating T cells. Each CDR3 protein is one row after TCRdb ran MiXCR on the multiplex PCR reads. Found here are more than 100,000 distinct CDR3 sequences, about 30% of them singletons; the top ten hold 44%. The specimen sequenced was glioma tissue, nonneoplastic brain tissue, or PBMCs (not recorded which). All receptors derive from a human donor with low-grade glioma or glioblastoma, undergoing nonglioma brain surgery, or in good health (not recorded which). CDR3s include the opening cysteine and the closing phenylalanine or tryptophan. A D gene is named only where the DNA matches it firmly. Clone size is shown for a subset of rows, as once, few, many or a class of expanded clone.

cdr3_aa	cdr3_nt	v_call	j_call	d_call	clone_size
CASRTGDNEQFF	TGTGCCAGCAGAACCGGCGACAATGAGCAGTTCTTC	TRBV6-1	TRBJ2-1	NA	many
CASTPGQGVFTEAFF	TGTGCCAGCACACCGGGACAGGGGGTTTTCACTGAAGCTTTCTTT	TRBV12-3/TRBV12-4	TRBJ1-1	TRBD1	few
CASSLGGQGNTGEMFF	TGTGCCAGCAGCTTAGGGGGACAGGGGAACACCGGGGAGATGTTTTTT	TRBV7-2	TRBJ2-2	TRBD1	NA
CASSILAGGPNEQFF	TGTGCCAGTAGTATTCTAGCGGGGGGGCCCAATGAGCAGTTCTTC	TRBV19	TRBJ2-1	TRBD2	NA
CASSRTLDGAIYNSPLHF	TGTGCCAGCAGCCGCACACTCGACGGCGCCATCTATAATTCACCCCTCCACTTT	TRBV7-9	TRBJ1-6	NA	NA
CASTPRTSFPSSYNEKFF	TGTGCCAGCACCCCTAGGACATCTTTCCCCAGCTCCTACAATGAGAAGTTCTTC	TRBV28	TRBJ2-1	NA	NA
CASSLGSGNTEAFF	TGTGCCAGCAGCTTGGGGTCAGGCAACACTGAAGCTTTCTTT	TRBV5-5	TRBJ1-1	NA	NA
CASSQTSAYGYTF	TGTGCCAGCAGCCAAACCTCAGCTTATGGCTACACCTTC	TRBV3-1	TRBJ1-2	NA	few
CASSLSRLPGGRGGTQYF	TGTGCCAGCAGCTTATCCCGGCTCCCGGGGGGGCGTGGAGGTACGCAGTATTTT	TRBV7-2	TRBJ2-3	TRBD2	NA
CASSFQGNGNTIYF	TGTGCCAGCAGTTTCCAGGGAAATGGAAACACCATATATTTT	TRBV2	TRBJ1-3	NA	many
CASSQELITSGGQGDTQYF	TGTGCCAGCAGCCAAGAATTAATAACTAGCGGGGGGCAGGGAGATACGCAGTATTTT	TRBV3-1	TRBJ2-3	TRBD2	few
CASSQPGQSPGNTIYF	TGCGCCAGCAGCCAACCGGGACAGTCTCCGGGAAACACCATATATTTT	TRBV4-1	TRBJ1-3	TRBD1	NA
CSARQGATQPQHF	TGCAGTGCTAGGCAGGGGGCGACTCAGCCCCAGCATTTT	TRBV20-1	TRBJ1-5	TRBD1	many
CASSLGESSYNEQFF	TGTGCCAGCAGCTTAGGGGAAAGCTCCTACAATGAGCAGTTCTTC	TRBV11-3	TRBJ2-1	NA	few
CASSTDRNYGYTF	TGTGCCAGCAGTACGGACAGAAACTATGGCTACACCTTC	TRBV27	TRBJ1-2	NA	many
CATGTGPRADTQYF	TGTGCCACCGGGACGGGACCGAGAGCAGATACGCAGTATTTT	TRBV10-3	TRBJ2-3	NA	many
CASSVDAQYGYTF	TGTGCCAGCAGCGTAGATGCGCAGTATGGCTACACCTTC	TRBV9	TRBJ1-2	NA	NA
CASRKDRTGELFF	TGTGCCAGCAGGAAGGACAGGACCGGGGAGCTGTTTTTT	TRBV6-1	TRBJ2-2	TRBD1	many
CASRTVRPNEKLFF	TGTGCCAGCAGAACAGTCAGGCCTAATGAAAAACTGTTTTTT	TRBV2	TRBJ1-4	NA	NA
CASSIGTLTEAFF	TGTGCCAGCAGTATTGGGACCCTGACTGAAGCTTTCTTT	TRBV25-1	TRBJ1-1	NA	many
CASGPPGRSTDTQYF	TGTGCCAGCGGACCCCCGGGCCGTAGCACAGATACGCAGTATTTT	TRBV28	TRBJ2-3	NA	many
CASSKEWGSYNEQFF	TGTGCCAGTAGTAAAGAATGGGGCTCCTACAATGAGCAGTTCTTC	TRBV19	TRBJ2-1	NA	many
CASSLRPRGIYNEQFF	TGTGCCAGCAGCTTAAGGCCCAGGGGCATCTACAATGAGCAGTTCTTC	TRBV7-3	TRBJ2-1	NA	NA
CASRIAGGAGTEAFF	TGTGCCAGCCGGATTGCAGGGGGCGCCGGCACTGAAGCTTTCTTT	TRBV28	TRBJ1-1	TRBD1	once
CASRRTGMADTIYF	TGTGCCAGTCGAAGGACAGGGATGGCTGACACCATATATTTT	TRBV6-1	TRBJ1-3	TRBD1	NA
CSVRLGQSNSPLHF	TGCAGCGTGAGACTGGGACAGTCGAATTCACCCCTCCACTTT	TRBV29-1	TRBJ1-6	TRBD1	few
CASRYPGSQETQYF	TGTGCCAGCAGGTACCCGGGCAGCCAAGAGACCCAGTACTTC	TRBV6-1	TRBJ2-5	NA	many
CASSQDRGTEAFF	TGTGCCAGCAGCCAAGATCGGGGGACTGAAGCTTTCTTT	TRBV14	TRBJ1-1	NA	many
CASSLSAKGGNTEAFF	TGTGCCAGCAGCTTATCTGCGAAGGGAGGGAACACTGAAGCTTTCTTT	TRBV7-3	TRBJ1-1	NA	many
CASSTDMNTEAFF	TGTGCCAGCAGCACGGACATGAACACTGAAGCTTTCTTT	TRBV5-4	TRBJ1-1	NA	few
CASSVATGNTEAFF	TGTGCCAGCAGCGTAGCGACAGGAAACACTGAAGCTTTCTTT	TRBV9	TRBJ1-1	NA	NA
CASSLSGERPEAFF	TGTGCCAGCAGCTTAAGTGGTGAGCGTCCTGAAGCTTTCTTT	TRBV7-2	TRBJ1-1	NA	many
CASSYVSGSEAFF	TGTGCCAGCAGTTACGTGTCCGGGAGTGAAGCTTTCTTT	TRBV6-2/TRBV6-3	TRBJ1-1	NA	few
CARSHLYNEQFF	TGTGCCAGAAGCCATCTTTACAATGAGCAGTTCTTC	TRBV3-1	TRBJ2-1	NA	once
CASSYWGGKETQYF	TGTGCCAGCAGTTACTGGGGGGGGAAAGAGACCCAGTACTTC	TRBV6-6	TRBJ2-5	TRBD2	many
CASSQNDGATQYF	TGTGCCAGCAGCCAAAACGACGGCGCGACCCAGTACTTC	TRBV14	TRBJ2-5	NA	many
CASISGYTNTEAFF	TGTGCCAGCATTTCAGGTTATACAAACACTGAAGCTTTCTTT	TRBV7-9	TRBJ1-1	NA	few
CASSLFQGRQNSIYF	TGTGCCAGCAGTCTTTTTCAGGGCAGACAGAACAGCATATATTTT	TRBV2	TRBJ1-3	NA	once
CASSLGVSTEAFF	TGTGCCAGCAGCTTAGGGGTGAGCACTGAAGCCTTCTTT	TRBV7-2	TRBJ1-1	NA	NA
CASSDGSRSHNEQFF	TGTGCCAGCTCAGATGGCTCACGATCCCACAATGAGCAGTTCTTC	TRBV18	TRBJ2-1	NA	NA
CASSPRNTEAFF	TGTGCCAGTTCCCCAAGGAATACTGAAGCTTTCTTT	TRBV19	TRBJ1-1	NA	many
CASSGLAGPQETQYF	TGTGCCAGCAGTGGTCTAGCGGGGCCTCAAGAGACCCAGTACTTC	TRBV27	TRBJ2-5	TRBD2	many
CASSMGSGTGNQPQHF	TGTGCCAGTAGTATGGGAAGCGGGACAGGCAATCAGCCCCAGCATTTT	TRBV19	TRBJ1-5	TRBD1	NA
CASSYDRADNEQYF	TGTGCCAGCAGCTATGACAGGGCGGACAATGAGCAGTACTTC	TRBV7-2	TRBJ2-7	TRBD1	NA
CASSHRLGERYGYTF	TGCGCCAGCAGCCACCGCCTTGGGGAGAGATATGGCTACACCTTC	TRBV4-3	TRBJ1-2	NA	many
CASSPSPGSVKTEAFF	TGTGCCAGCAGCCCATCCCCAGGGAGCGTGAAAACCGAAGCTTTCTTT	TRBV12-3/TRBV12-4	TRBJ1-1	NA	once
CASSIDYLIAKNIQYF	TGTGCCAGCAGCATAGACTACCTGATAGCCAAAAACATTCAGTACTTC	TRBV7-2	TRBJ2-4	NA	many
CASMTSGGPGNEQFF	TGCGCCAGCATGACTAGCGGGGGCCCGGGGAATGAGCAGTTCTTC	TRBV10-1	TRBJ2-1	TRBD2	NA
CASSRTGTVGNTEALF	TGTGCCAGCAGCCGGACAGGGACGGTGGGGAACACTGAAGCTCTCTTT	TRBV7-3	TRBJ1-1	TRBD1	NA
CASSYGVPYEQYF	TGTGCCAGTAGTTACGGGGTTCCCTACGAGCAGTACTTC	TRBV19	TRBJ2-7	NA	NA
CASSLTSGGARTDTQYF	TGTGCCAGCAGCTTGACTAGCGGGGGAGCTAGGACAGATACGCAGTATTTT	TRBV9	TRBJ2-3	TRBD2	NA
CSASSGTEDQPQHF	TGCAGTGCTAGCTCCGGGACAGAGGATCAGCCCCAGCATTTT	TRBV20-1	TRBJ1-5	TRBD1	many
CSAAGAEAFF	TGCAGCGCAGCAGGCGCTGAAGCTTTCTTT	TRBV29-1	TRBJ1-1	NA	many
CASTRQGGNQLQHF	TGTGCCAGCACCCGACAGGGCGGCAATCAGCTCCAGCATTTT	TRBV2	TRBJ1-5	TRBD1	few
CASSYGRREVQYF	TGTGCCAGCAGTTACGGCCGGAGGGAGGTGCAGTACTTC	TRBV6-2/TRBV6-3	TRBJ2-7	NA	many
CASSHQPDHTGELFF	TGTGCCAGCAGCCACCAGCCGGATCACACCGGGGAGCTGTTTTTT	TRBV3-1	TRBJ2-2	NA	few
CASSLQSLYQETQYF	TGTGCCAGCAGTCTACAAAGCCTATACCAAGAGACCCAGTACTTC	TRBV3-1	TRBJ2-5	NA	many
CASRTPEGTPFTGELFF	TGTGCCAGCAGAACCCCCGAGGGGACACCCTTCACCGGGGAGCTGTTTTTT	TRBV28	TRBJ2-2	NA	few
CASKIGLAGGHTQYF	TGTGCCAGTAAAATTGGACTAGCGGGGGGACATACGCAGTATTTT	TRBV2	TRBJ2-3	TRBD2	NA